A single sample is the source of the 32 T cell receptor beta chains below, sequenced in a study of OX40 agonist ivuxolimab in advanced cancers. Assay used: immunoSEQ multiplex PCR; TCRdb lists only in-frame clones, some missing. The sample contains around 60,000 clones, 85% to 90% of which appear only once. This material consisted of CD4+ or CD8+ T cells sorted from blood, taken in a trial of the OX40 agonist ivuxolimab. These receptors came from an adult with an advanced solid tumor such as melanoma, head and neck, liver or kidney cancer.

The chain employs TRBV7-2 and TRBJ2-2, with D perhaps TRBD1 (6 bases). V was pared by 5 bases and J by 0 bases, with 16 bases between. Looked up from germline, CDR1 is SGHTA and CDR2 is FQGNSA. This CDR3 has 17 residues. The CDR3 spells CASSPYRALTNTGELFF. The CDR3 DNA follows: TGTGCCAGCAGCCCCTACAGGGCCCTAACGAACACCGGGGAGCTGTTTTTT.

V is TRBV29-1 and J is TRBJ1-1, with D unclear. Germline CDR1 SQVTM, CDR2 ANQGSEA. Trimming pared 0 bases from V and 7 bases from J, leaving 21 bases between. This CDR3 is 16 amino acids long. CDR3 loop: CSVEDSLNPPGHEAFF. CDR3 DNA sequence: TGCAGCGTTGAAGATAGTCTCAACCCGCCCGGCCATGAAGCTTTCTTT.

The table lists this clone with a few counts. The CDR3 sequence is CASSGVGNTEAFF. Written as DNA, the CDR3 is TGTGCCAGCAGTGGGGTAGGGAACACTGAAGCTTTCTTT. This chain joins TRBV2 and TRBJ1-1; D is uncertain. CDR1 and CDR2 (germline): SNHLY, FYNNEI. The CDR3 runs to 13 residues. The ends were cut back, 4 bases at V and 1 base at J, with 7 bases in the middle.

The CDR3 DNA sequence: TGTGCCAGCAGCTTGGAACCGTGGGGAAACACTGAAGCTTTCTTT. It translates to CASSLEPWGNTEAFF. The chain uses TRBV5-6 and TRBJ1-1; D call uncertain. This CDR3 is 15 amino acids long. V dropped 0 bases and J dropped 2 bases, with 11 bases sitting between them. Germline V gives CDR1 SGHDT, CDR2 YYEEEE.

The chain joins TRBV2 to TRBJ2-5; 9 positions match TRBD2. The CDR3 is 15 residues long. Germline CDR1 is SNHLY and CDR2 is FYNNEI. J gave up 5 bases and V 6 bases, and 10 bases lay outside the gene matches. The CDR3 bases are TGTGCCAGCAGCAGACGCGGGGGGGCCGAGGAGACCCAGTACTTC. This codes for CASSRRGGAEETQYF. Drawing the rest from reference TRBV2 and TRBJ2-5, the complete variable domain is EPEVTQTPSHQVTQMGQEVILRCVPISNHLYFYWYRQILGQKVEFLVSFYNNEISEKSEIFDDQFSVERPDGSNFTLKIRSTKLEDSAMYFCASSRRGGAEETQYFGPGTRLLVL.

The CDR3 region is CASSPLESTDTQYF. CDR3 bases: TGTGCCAGCAGCCCCCTTGAGAGCACAGATACGCAGTATTTT. The J gene is TRBJ2-3, the V gene TRBV7-8; no firm D call. Germline CDR1 SGHVS, CDR2 FQNEAQ. CDR3 length equals 14 residues. Trimming removed 5 bases at V and 0 bases at J, with 9 bases between.

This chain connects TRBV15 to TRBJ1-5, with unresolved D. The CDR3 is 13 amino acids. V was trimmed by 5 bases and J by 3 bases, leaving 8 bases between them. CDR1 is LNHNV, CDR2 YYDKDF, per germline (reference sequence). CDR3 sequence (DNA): TGTGCCACCAGCCCAAACTTCAATCAGCCCCAGCATTTT. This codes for CATSPNFNQPQHF.

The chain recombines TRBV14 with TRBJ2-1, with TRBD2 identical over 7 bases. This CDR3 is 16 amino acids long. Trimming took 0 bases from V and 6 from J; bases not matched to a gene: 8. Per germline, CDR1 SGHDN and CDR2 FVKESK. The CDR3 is CASSQEIGGGINEQFF. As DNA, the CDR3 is TGTGCCAGCAGCCAAGAAATCGGGGGAGGGATCAATGAGCAGTTCTTC.

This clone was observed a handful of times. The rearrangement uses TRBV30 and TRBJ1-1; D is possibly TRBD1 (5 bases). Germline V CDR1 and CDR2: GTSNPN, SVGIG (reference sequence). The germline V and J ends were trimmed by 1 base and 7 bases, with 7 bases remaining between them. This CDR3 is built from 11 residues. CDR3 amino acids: CAWSEDSEAFF. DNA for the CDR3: TGTGCCTGGAGTGAAGACAGTGAAGCTTTCTTT.

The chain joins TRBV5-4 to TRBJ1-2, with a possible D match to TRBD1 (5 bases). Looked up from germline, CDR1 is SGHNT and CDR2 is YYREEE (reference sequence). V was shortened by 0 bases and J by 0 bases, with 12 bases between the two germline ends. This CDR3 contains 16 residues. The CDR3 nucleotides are TGTGCCAGCAGCTTGGCCTTTGGGGGGGCTAACTATGGCTACACCTTC. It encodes CASSLAFGGANYGYTF.

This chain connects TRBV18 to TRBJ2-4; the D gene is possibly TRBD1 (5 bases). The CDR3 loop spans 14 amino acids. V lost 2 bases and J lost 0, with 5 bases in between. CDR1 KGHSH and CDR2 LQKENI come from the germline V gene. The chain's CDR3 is CASSPDRAKNIQYF. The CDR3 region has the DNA TGTGCCAGCTCACCAGACAGAGCCAAAAACATTCAGTACTTC.

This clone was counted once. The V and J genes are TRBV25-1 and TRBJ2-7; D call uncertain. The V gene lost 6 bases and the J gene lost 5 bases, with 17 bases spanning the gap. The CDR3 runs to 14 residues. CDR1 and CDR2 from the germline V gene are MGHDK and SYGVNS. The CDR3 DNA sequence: TGTGCCAGCAGCCCATGGGGTATAGGGAACGAGCAGTACTTC. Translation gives CASSPWGIGNEQYF.

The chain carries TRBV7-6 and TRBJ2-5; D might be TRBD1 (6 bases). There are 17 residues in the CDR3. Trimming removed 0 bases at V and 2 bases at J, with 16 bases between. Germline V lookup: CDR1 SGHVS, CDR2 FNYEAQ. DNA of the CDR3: TGTGCCAGCAGCTTAGCGTCTCCGACAGGAGCACAAGAGACCCAGTACTTC. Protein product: CASSLASPTGAQETQYF.

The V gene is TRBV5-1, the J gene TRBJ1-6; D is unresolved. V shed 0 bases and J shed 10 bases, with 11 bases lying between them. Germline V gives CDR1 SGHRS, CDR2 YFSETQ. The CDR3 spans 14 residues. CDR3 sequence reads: CASSLEGTGSPLHF. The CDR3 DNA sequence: TGCGCCAGCAGCTTGGAGGGTACCGGGTCACCCCTCCACTTT.

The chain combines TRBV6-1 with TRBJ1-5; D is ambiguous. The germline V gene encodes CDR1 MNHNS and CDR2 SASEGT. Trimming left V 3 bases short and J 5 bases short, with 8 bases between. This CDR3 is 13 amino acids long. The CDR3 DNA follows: TGTGCCAGCAGTGAGCGGGAATATCAGCCCCAGCATTTT. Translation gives CASSEREYQPQHF.

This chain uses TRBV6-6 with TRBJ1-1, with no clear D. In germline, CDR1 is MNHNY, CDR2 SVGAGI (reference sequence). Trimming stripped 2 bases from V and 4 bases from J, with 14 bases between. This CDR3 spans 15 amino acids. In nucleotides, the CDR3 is TGTGCCAGCAGTTACGGAAAAAGTGGTACCACTGAAGCTTTCTTT. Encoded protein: CASSYGKSGTTEAFF.

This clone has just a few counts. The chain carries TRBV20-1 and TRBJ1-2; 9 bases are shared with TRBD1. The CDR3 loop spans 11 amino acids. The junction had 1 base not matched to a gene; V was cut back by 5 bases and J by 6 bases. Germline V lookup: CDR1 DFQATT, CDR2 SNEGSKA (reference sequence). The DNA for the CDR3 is TGCAGTGCTGGGACAGGGCATGGCTACACCTTC. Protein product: CSAGTGHGYTF.

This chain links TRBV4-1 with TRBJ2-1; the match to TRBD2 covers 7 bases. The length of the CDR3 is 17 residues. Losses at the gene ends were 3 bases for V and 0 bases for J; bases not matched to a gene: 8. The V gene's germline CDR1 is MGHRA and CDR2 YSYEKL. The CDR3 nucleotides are TGCGCCAGCAGCCAGAGGCCTAGCGGCCCCTCCTACAATGAGCAGTTCTTC. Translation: CASSQRPSGPSYNEQFF.

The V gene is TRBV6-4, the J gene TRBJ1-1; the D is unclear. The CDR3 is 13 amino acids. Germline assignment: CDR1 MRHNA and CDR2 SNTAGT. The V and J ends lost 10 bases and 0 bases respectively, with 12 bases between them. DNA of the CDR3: TGTGCCACCCGCACCCCAGTGAACACTGAAGCTTTCTTT. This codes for CATRTPVNTEAFF.

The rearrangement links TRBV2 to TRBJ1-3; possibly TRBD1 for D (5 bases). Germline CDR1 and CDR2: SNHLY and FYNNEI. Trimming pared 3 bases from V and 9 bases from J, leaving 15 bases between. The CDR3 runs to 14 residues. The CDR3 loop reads CASSEGQGWVTIYF. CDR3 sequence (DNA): TGTGCCAGCAGTGAGGGTCAGGGATGGGTCACCATATATTTT.

The CDR3 DNA follows: TGTGCCAGCAGCTTCCCGGGGGTTAATTACGAGCAGTACTTC. Translation gives CASSFPGVNYEQYF. This chain uses TRBV5-8 with TRBJ2-7; D perhaps matches TRBD2 (6 bases). Trimming shortened V by 2 bases and J by 4 bases, and 13 bases separated the two germline ends. Germline V gene lookup returns CDR1 SGHTS and CDR2 YDEGEE. CDR3 length equals 14 residues.

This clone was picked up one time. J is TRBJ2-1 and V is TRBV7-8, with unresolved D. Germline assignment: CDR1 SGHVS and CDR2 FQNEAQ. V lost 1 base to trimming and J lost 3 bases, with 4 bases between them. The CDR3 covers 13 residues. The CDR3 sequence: CASSLGSYNEQFF. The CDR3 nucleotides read TGTGCCAGCAGCTTAGGCAGCTACAATGAGCAGTTCTTC.

The CDR3 here is CASSPTSGGAYTQYF. The CDR3 DNA reads TGTGCCAGCAGTCCGACTAGCGGGGGGGCATATACGCAGTATTTT. The chain joins TRBV27 to TRBJ2-3; 14 nucleotides match TRBD2. Trimming took 5 bases from V and 7 from J; bases not matched to a gene: 5. The CDR3 length is 15 residues. Germline V gives CDR1 MNHEY, CDR2 SMNVEV (reference sequence).

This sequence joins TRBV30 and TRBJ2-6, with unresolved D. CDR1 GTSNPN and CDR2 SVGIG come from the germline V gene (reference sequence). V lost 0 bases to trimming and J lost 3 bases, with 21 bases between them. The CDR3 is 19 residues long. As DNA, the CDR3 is TGTGCCTGGAGTGTGTGCTATCCCTCGCTCCCCTTTGGGGCCAACGTCCTGACTTTC. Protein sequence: CAWSVCYPSLPFGANVLTF. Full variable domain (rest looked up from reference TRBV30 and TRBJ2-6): SQTIHQWPATLVQPVGSPLSLECTVEGTSNPNLYWYRQAAGRGLQLLFYSVGIGQISSEVPQNLSASRPQDRQFILSSKKLLLSDSGFYLCAWSVCYPSLPFGANVLTFGAGSRLTVL.

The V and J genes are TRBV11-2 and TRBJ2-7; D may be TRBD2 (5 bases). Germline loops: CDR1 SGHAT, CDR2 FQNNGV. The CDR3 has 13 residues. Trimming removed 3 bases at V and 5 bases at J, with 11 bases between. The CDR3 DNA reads TGTGCCAGCAGCTTGGGTAGCGTCAACGAGCAGTACTTC. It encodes CASSLGSVNEQYF. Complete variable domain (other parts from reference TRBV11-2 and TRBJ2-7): EAGVAQSPRYKIIEKRQSVAFWCNPISGHATLYWYQQILGQGPKLLIQFQNNGVVDDSQLPKDRFSAERLKGVDSTLKIQPAKLEDSAVYLCASSLGSVNEQYFGPGTRLTVT.

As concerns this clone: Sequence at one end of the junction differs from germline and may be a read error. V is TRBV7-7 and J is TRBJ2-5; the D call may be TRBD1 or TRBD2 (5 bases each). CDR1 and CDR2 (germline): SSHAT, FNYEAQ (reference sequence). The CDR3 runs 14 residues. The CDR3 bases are TGTGCTAGCAGCCCCGGGACCATCCAAGAGACCCAGTACTTC. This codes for CASSPGTIQETQYF.

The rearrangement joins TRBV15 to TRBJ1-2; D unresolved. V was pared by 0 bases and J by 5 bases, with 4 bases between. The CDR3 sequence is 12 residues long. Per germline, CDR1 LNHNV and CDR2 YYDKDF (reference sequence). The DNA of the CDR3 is TGTGCCACCAGCAGAGATCGATATGGCTACACCTTC. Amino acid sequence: CATSRDRYGYTF.

The CDR3 spells CASSLEGALGTEAFF. CDR3 nucleotide sequence: TGTGCCAGCAGCTTAGAGGGGGCGCTCGGCACTGAAGCTTTCTTT. This chain connects TRBV11-2 to TRBJ1-1; possible D gene TRBD1, 6 bases. This CDR3 has 15 amino acids. Germline CDR1 and CDR2: SGHAT and FQNNGV. Trimming took off 0 bases at V and 4 bases at J, with 12 bases between the two ends.

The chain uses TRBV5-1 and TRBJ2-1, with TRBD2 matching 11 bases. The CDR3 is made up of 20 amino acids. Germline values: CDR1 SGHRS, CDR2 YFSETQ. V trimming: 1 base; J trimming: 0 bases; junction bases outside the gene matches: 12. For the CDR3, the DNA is TGCGCCAGCAGCTTGCCCTTGGTAGCGGGAGGGTCGAGCTCCTACAATGAGCAGTTCTTC. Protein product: CASSLPLVAGGSSSYNEQFF.

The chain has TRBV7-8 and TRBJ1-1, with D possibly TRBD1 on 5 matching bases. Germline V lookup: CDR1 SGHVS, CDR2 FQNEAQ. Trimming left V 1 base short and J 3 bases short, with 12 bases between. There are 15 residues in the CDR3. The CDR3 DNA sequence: TGTGCCAGCAGCTTAGTGTGGGGACGGGACACTGAAGCTTTCTTT. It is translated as CASSLVWGRDTEAFF.

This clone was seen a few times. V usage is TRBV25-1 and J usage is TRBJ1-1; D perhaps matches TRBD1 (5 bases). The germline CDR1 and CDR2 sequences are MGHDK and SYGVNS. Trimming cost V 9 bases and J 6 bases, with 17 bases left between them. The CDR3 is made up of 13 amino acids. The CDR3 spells CASLPGPGSEAFF. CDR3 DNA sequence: TGTGCCAGTTTACCGGGACCCGGGTCTGAAGCTTTCTTT.

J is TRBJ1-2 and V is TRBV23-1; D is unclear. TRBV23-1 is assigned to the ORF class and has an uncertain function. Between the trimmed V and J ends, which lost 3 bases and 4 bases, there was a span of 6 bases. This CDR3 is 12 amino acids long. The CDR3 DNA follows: TGCGCCAGCAGTCACGCAGGCTATGGCTACACCTTC. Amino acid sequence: CASSHAGYGYTF.